A single sample gave rise to the 18 T cell receptor beta chains below, sequenced in a study of T cell responses to AZD1222 COVID-19 vaccine. Repertoires were generated with immunoSEQ multiplex PCR, while TCRdb's copy carries only in-frame clones and drops some. The data hold 140,000 to 150,000 clones, with 85% to 95% observed a single time. The sample was peripheral blood, taken after recovery from COVID-19. The receptors shown here come from an adult who had recovered from COVID-19.

V usage is TRBV27 and J usage is TRBJ1-4; D is ambiguous. Trimming left V 4 bases short and J 0 bases short, with 6 bases between. The CDR3 is made up of 14 amino acids. The V gene's germline CDR1 is MNHEY and CDR2 SMNVEV (reference sequence). The CDR3 loop reads CASSYTATNEKLFF. For the CDR3, the DNA is TGTGCCAGCAGTTACACAGCAACTAATGAAAAACTGTTTTTT. Combining the CDR3 with reference TRBV27 and TRBJ1-4 gives the whole variable domain EAQVTQNPRYLITVTGKKLTVTCSQNMNHEYMSWYRQDPGLGLRQIYYSMNVEVTDKGDVPEGYKVSRKEKRNFPLILESPSPNQTSLYFCASSYTATNEKLFFGSGTQLSVL.

This rearrangement joins TRBV4-2 to TRBJ2-1; possible D gene TRBD2, 6 bases. The CDR3 is 15 residues long. V gave up 6 bases and J gave up 4 bases, with 16 bases separating them. CDR1 LGHNA and CDR2 YNFKEQ come from the germline V gene. The DNA of the CDR3 is TGTGCCAGCAGATCGACTAGACTGGCATACAATGAGCAGTTCTTC. Protein sequence: CASRSTRLAYNEQFF.

Notes on this clone: One junction end does not reproduce the germline sequence, and a read error may be involved. This chain joins TRBV9 and TRBJ2-1, with 7 bases that match TRBD2. The CDR3 contains 15 residues. The germline V gene has CDR1 SGDLS and CDR2 YYNGEE. In nucleotides, the CDR3 is TGTGCCAGCAGCCCCGGACTAGGCTCCCACAATGAGCAGTTCTTC. Encoded protein: CASSPGLGSHNEQFF.

The V call is TRBV9, the J call TRBJ2-5, with D possibly being TRBD2 (6 bases). The CDR3 runs to 14 residues. The germline V gene encodes CDR1 SGDLS and CDR2 YYNGEE. With 0 bases removed from V and 5 bases from J, the gap between germline ends came to 11 bases. The CDR3 sequence is CASSVGTGSETQYF. CDR3 DNA: TGTGCCAGCAGCGTAGGAACCGGGAGCGAGACCCAGTACTTC.

The chain has TRBV9 and TRBJ1-5, with 9 bases that match TRBD1. Germline V lookup: CDR1 SGDLS, CDR2 YYNGEE. CDR3 length: 15 residues. V was pared by 4 bases and J by 3 bases, with 5 bases of the junction left unmatched. The CDR3 DNA sequence: TGTGCCAGCAGCCCTACAGGGGGCATCAATCAGCCCCAGCATTTT. As protein: CASSPTGGINQPQHF.

The J gene is TRBJ2-7, the V gene TRBV3-1 (or the pseudogene TRBV3-2); maybe TRBD2 (6 bases). Trimming left V 4 bases short and J 4 bases short, with 11 bases between. The germline V gene encodes CDR1 LGHDT and CDR2 YNNKEL (reference sequence). The CDR3 is made up of 13 amino acids. Here the CDR3 reads CASSREARYEQYF. In DNA, the CDR3 is TGTGCCAGCAGCCGGGAGGCGCGGTACGAGCAGTACTTC.

This clone was recorded once. This chain links TRBV6-4 with TRBJ2-3; D remains unclear. The CDR3 is made up of 13 amino acids. The germline V gene has CDR1 MRHNA and CDR2 SNTAGT. Trimming left V 4 bases short and J 6 bases short, with 11 bases between. The CDR3 DNA sequence: TGTGCCAGCAGTGTACGGTTTGGCGATACGCAGTATTTT. Translated: CASSVRFGDTQYF.

V usage is TRBV6-5 and J usage is TRBJ1-1, with a possible D match to TRBD1 (5 bases). V gave up 5 bases and J gave up 1 base, with 14 bases separating them. Germline assignment: CDR1 MNHEY and CDR2 SVGAGI. This CDR3 is built from 15 residues. The CDR3 region has the DNA TGTGCCAGCAGTCCACTGGGGACGGCGAACACTGAAGCTTTCTTT. Residues: CASSPLGTANTEAFF.

The J gene is TRBJ2-2, the V gene TRBV3-1 (or the pseudogene TRBV3-2); weak D call: TRBD1 (5 bases). Trimming removed 5 bases from V and 1 base from J, with 11 bases in between. This CDR3 region has 15 residues. Germline CDR1 reads LGHDT; CDR2 reads YNNKEL (reference sequence). CDR3 nucleotide sequence: TGTGCCAGCAGCTATAAAGGGGTGAACACCGGGGAGCTGTTTTTT. Its protein product is CASSYKGVNTGELFF.

The chain uses TRBV29-1 and TRBJ2-7; D is unresolved. The CDR3 runs 11 residues. V gave up 6 bases and J gave up 4 bases, with 10 bases separating them. Germline loops: CDR1 SQVTM, CDR2 ANQGSEA. The CDR3 nucleotides read TGCAGCGTGAAAGACGTATACGAGCAGTACTTC. Residues: CSVKDVYEQYF.

V is TRBV11-2 and J is TRBJ2-3, with 7 bases fitting TRBD1. This CDR3 has 15 amino acids. The V gene end was trimmed by 5 bases and the J gene end by 1 base; junction bases not matched to a gene: 6. Germline CDR1 and CDR2: SGHAT and FQNNGV. CDR3 protein: CASSGPGTGTDTQYF. The CDR3 coding sequence is TGTGCCAGCAGCGGGCCCGGGACAGGCACAGATACGCAGTATTTT.

The chain uses TRBV5-1 and TRBJ2-7; 13 bases align to TRBD2. CDR1 is SGHRS and CDR2 is YFSETQ in the germline V gene. Losses at the gene ends were 2 bases for V and 0 bases for J; bases not matched to a gene: 2. The CDR3 extends over 16 amino acids. The CDR3 DNA reads TGCGCCAGCAGCTTACTAGCGGGAGGGAGCTCCTACGAGCAGTACTTC. Translated, it gives CASSLLAGGSSYEQYF.

This clone came up once. This rearrangement joins TRBV19 to TRBJ2-7; no definite D call. Germline lookup yields CDR1 LNHDA and CDR2 SQIVND (reference sequence). CDR3 length: 14 residues. Trimming left V 1 base short and J 0 bases short, with 7 bases between. This chain's CDR3 is CASSIARNSYEQYF. For the CDR3, the DNA is TGTGCCAGTAGTATAGCCAGGAACTCCTACGAGCAGTACTTC.

This rearrangement joins TRBV5-1 to TRBJ2-1; 10 nucleotides match TRBD2. Germline V CDR1 and CDR2: SGHRS, YFSETQ. This CDR3 is built from 15 residues. V lost 0 bases, J lost 7 bases, and 4 bases stayed unmatched. The CDR3 DNA reads TGCGCCAGCAGCTTGGCGCTAGCGGGAGTAAATGAGCAGTTCTTC. The encoded protein is CASSLALAGVNEQFF.

The chain joins TRBV7-3 to TRBJ1-6; D gene unclear. This CDR3 is built from 14 residues. Germline CDR1 is SGHTA and CDR2 is FQGTGA. The V gene lost 2 bases and the J gene lost 7 bases, with 9 bases spanning the gap. As DNA, the CDR3 is TGTGCCAGCAGCTTAGGCGGAGGGAATTCACCCCTCCACTTT. Translating it yields CASSLGGGNSPLHF.

This clone was observed a single time. The chain joins TRBV28 to TRBJ2-3, with 12 bases identical to TRBD2. The ends lost 4 bases at V and 6 bases at J; junction bases unmatched: 17. Germline CDR1 is MDHEN and CDR2 is SYDVKM. This CDR3 spans 19 amino acids. CDR3 in DNA: TGTGCCAGCAGTTCGCCTAGCGGGAGGGCCGCGGGGGATGTGGATACGCAGTATTTT. Amino acid sequence: CASSSPSGRAAGDVDTQYF.

This chain joins TRBV28 and TRBJ2-1, with a possible D match to TRBD1 (6 bases). The germline V gene encodes CDR1 MDHEN and CDR2 SYDVKM. This CDR3 comprises 16 residues. Trimming stripped 1 base from V and 4 bases from J, with 14 bases between. The CDR3 bases are TGTGCCAGCAGTTTATCAGAGGTCCAGGGGTACAATGAGCAGTTCTTC. Its protein product is CASSLSEVQGYNEQFF.

This clone was seen a few times. The genes are TRBV18 and TRBJ2-1; 8 positions match TRBD2. Trimming cost V 0 bases and J 0 bases; bases outside gene matches: 16. Germline V gene lookup returns CDR1 KGHSH and CDR2 LQKENI. This CDR3 spans 21 amino acids. Here the CDR3 reads CASSPPLTGASGSLSYNEQFF. CDR3 DNA sequence: TGTGCCAGCTCACCACCCCTAACGGGAGCAAGCGGGAGTCTCTCCTACAATGAGCAGTTCTTC.